What follows is one T cell receptor (beta chain) and its context. Its antigen remains unidentified. The CDR3 length is 15 residues. The germline gives CDR1 MNHEY, CDR2 SMNVEV (reference sequence). The germline V and J ends were trimmed by 0 bases and 5 bases, with 10 bases remaining between them. TCRdb used MiXCR to reprocess the reads, holding one entry per CDR3 protein. The sample has 650,000 to 900,000 distinct CDR3 sequences, about 27% seen once. These data come from a study of T cell repertoires in cytomegalovirus infection. For the study at large: CMV infection plus the matching HLA type was flagged by public TCR beta signatures.

General study findings and limits: In two of eight donors, the top clonotype was HLA-C-restricted CMV-specific.

J is TRBJ2-2 and V is TRBV27; D is possibly TRBD1 (6 bases). This TCR came from a human donor in good health (CMV status not recorded). Some clones in this sample may be carry-over from other donors' samples. The sample in question was cultured CD8+ T cells from PBMCs, obtained from culture after CMV antigen stimulation. The CDR3 here is CASSLSRRGTGELFF. In DNA, the CDR3 is TGTGCCAGCAGTTTATCGCGCAGGGGTACCGGGGAGCTGTTTTTT.